The entry below describes one TCR beta chain. Which antigen it targets is not known. One base away there is no much larger clone; base qualities are not given. The entry originates in a study of radiation and T cells in renal cell carcinoma (dated by TCRdb to 2019 to 2021). For context, the study as a whole: Samples came from a clinical trial, in which primary renal cell carcinomas received 15 Gy stereotactic body radiation therapy followed by nephrectomy 4 weeks later. In total, 50 to 55 samples underwent TCR beta sequencing: roughly 25 tumors plus 27 peripheral blood samples. Across all 50 or so samples, 4,016,671 unique CDR3 nucleotide sequences, encoding 2,658,974 unique CDR3 amino acid sequences, were identified. Paper-wide results and their limitations: Top tumor clonotypes rose in blood from baseline to 2 weeks post-radiation, then contracted by 4 weeks, suggesting transient expansion of tumor-resident clones. Changes in the blood repertoire were not tracked past 4 weeks after treatment. With a single-armed trial design, the study had no way to address how radiation dose or scheduling affects the TCR repertoire. Because pretreatment tumor biopsies were not available, the baseline intratumoral presence of clonotypes could not be determined.

What the time point label conveys for this sample: baseline pretreatment blood. What this sample's treatment or condition label stands for: 15 Gy SBRT to primary tumor, nephrectomy 4 weeks later. To track tumor-enriched clonotypes, serial peripheral blood was sampled from radiation-treated patients at baseline and at 2 weeks and 4 weeks after SBRT. Every patient had renal cell carcinoma of clear cell pathology. The QIAamp DNA Blood Mini Kit (Qiagen) was used to prepare genomic DNA for TCR sequencing. Samples were included in the analyses only if all quality control checks were passed. V and J are truncated by 1 base and 8 bases respectively, leaving an intervening sequence of 11 bases. The CDR3, cysteine through phenylalanine, is 13 amino acids long. Only the CDR3 region is kept as DNA, spanning 39 bases read in frame from base 1. The CDR1 and CDR2 encoded by the germline V gene are MNHNS and SASEGT.

Following the manufacturer's recommendations, the immunoSEQ kit was used to generate TCR beta libraries from genomic DNA. To prepare the libraries, a first multiplex PCR with proprietary primers was run, followed by a second PCR that added unique barcodes, and a bead cleanup was done after each round. Each sample batch included a kit-provided positive control reaction and a negative control reaction. The final libraries underwent checking on an Agilent 4200 TapeStation D1000 ScreenTape, volumetric pooling, and quantification by qPCR. Sequencing was performed on an Illumina NextSeq500 with a MidOutput 150-cycle cartridge, and 156 Read1 and 15 Index1 cycles were run with kit custom primers. The pooled library was loaded at 0.8 to 1 pM, and around 22% PhiX control was spiked in. The study's processing was this. The vendor-processed data were analyzed in R, and a clonotype was defined as all T cells that share the same CDR3 nucleotide sequence. For clone abundance analyses, frequencies were normalized to the 10,000 most abundant clones in each sample. Public T cell clones, averaging fewer than five per sample, were removed before analysis. A difference in abundance of at least 32-fold between compartments was used to define tumor-enriched and baseline blood-enriched clonotypes. A beta-binomial differential abundance model was used to identify clonotypes that expanded or contracted between blood time points. Tumor-blood repertoire similarity was measured with the Baroni-Urbani and Buser coefficient, and group comparisons used two-tailed Wilcoxon tests in R. The table was pulled from immuneACCESS by TCRdb, which kept in-frame rearrangements only. Such tables lose some clones; where checked, under half of the loss comes from unresolved V genes, and the rest has no known cause. V, J and clone size were drawn from that table, and D and trimming were deduced from the DNA. Across this sample there are about 49,000 clones, with 83% seen only once. The ten largest clones add up to under 35% of the sample.

The sequencing used blood, collected from a patient whose treatment included radiotherapy and nephrectomy. The receptor chain draws on TRBV6-1 and TRBJ1-2; a tentative D call is TRBD1 (5 bases match). This clonotype originated in a woman in her 70s with renal cell carcinoma. The bases read TGTGCCAGCAGTGAAGAGGCCGGGGGGGGCTACACCTTC. It codes for CASSEEAGGGYTF.